Each of the 26 T cell receptor beta chains below was sequenced from the same sample in a study of cytomegalovirus exposure and HLA in healthy donors (dated by TCRdb to the late 2010s). The library was prepared using the immunoSEQ multiplex PCR assay. For the multiplex PCR, a mixture combining 60 forward primers for TCR Vbeta segments and 13 reverse primers for TCR Jbeta segments was used. TCRdb limited this immuneACCESS table to in-frame rearrangements with V and J called. A share of clones is missing; checked studies link under half to unresolved V genes, and the rest is unexplained. The sample includes around 280,000 clones, with around 90% observed a single time. The top ten clones comprise more than 2% of the sample. Sequencing was done on a sample of PBMCs. The source of these receptors is a woman between 18 and 29 years old in good health and CMV-seronegative.

The chain has TRBV5-6 and TRBJ1-2, with TRBD1 identical over 8 bases. Germline V gene lookup returns CDR1 SGHDT and CDR2 YYEEEE. The CDR3 has 15 residues. The V segment lost 0 bases and the J segment 5 bases; nucleotides outside the gene matches: 6. The CDR3 region has the DNA TGTGCCAGCAGCTTGGTTGGACAGGGTAGTTATGGCTACACCTTC. This sequence encodes CASSLVGQGSYGYTF. Filled out from reference TRBV5-6 and TRBJ1-2, the complete variable domain reads DAGVTQSPTHLIKTRGQQVTLRCSPKSGHDTVSWYQQALGQGPQFIFQYYEEEERQRGNFPDRFSGHQFPNYSSELNVNALLLGDSALYLCASSLVGQGSYGYTFGSGTRLTVV.

This sequence joins TRBV7-8 and TRBJ2-3, with 12 bases lining up with TRBD2. This CDR3 is 16 amino acids long. The germline V gene encodes CDR1 SGHVS and CDR2 FQNEAQ. After removal of 6 bases from V and 0 bases from J, the junction contained 4 bases not matched to a gene. DNA for the CDR3: TGTGCCAGCAGGCTAGCGGGGGGGTCCAGCACAGATACGCAGTATTTT. Protein product: CASRLAGGSSTDTQYF.

The V gene is TRBV5-1, the J gene TRBJ2-6; tentatively, D is TRBD2 (5 bases). CDR1 is SGHRS and CDR2 is YFSETQ in the germline V gene. The CDR3 consists of 14 residues. V lost 2 bases and J lost 2, with 5 bases in between. CDR3 in DNA: TGCGCCAGCAGCTTCGGGGCTGGGGCCAACGTCCTGACTTTC. This encodes CASSFGAGANVLTF.

V usage is TRBV2 and J usage is TRBJ1-2; D remains ambiguous. V lost 4 bases and J lost 3, with 12 bases in between. CDR1 and CDR2 from the germline V gene are SNHLY and FYNNEI. CDR3 size: 14 residues. CDR3 coding DNA: TGTGCCAGCAGTGGTGAGGTGGTTTACTATGGCTACACCTTC. It specifies CASSGEVVYYGYTF. Complete variable domain (other parts from reference TRBV2 and TRBJ1-2): EPEVTQTPSHQVTQMGQEVILRCVPISNHLYFYWYRQILGQKVEFLVSFYNNEISEKSEIFDDQFSVERPDGSNFTLKIRSTKLEDSAMYFCASSGEVVYYGYTFGSGTRLTVV.

The V call is TRBV19, the J call TRBJ1-1, with TRBD1 matching over 8 bases. Germline V CDR1 and CDR2: LNHDA, SQIVND (reference sequence). The CDR3 consists of 19 residues. V was clipped by 1 base and J by 0 bases; unmatched bases: 13. The CDR3 bases are TGTGCCAGTAGTATAGTTGGGCCAGGGGGCGGAAGGATGAACACTGAAGCTTTCTTT. As protein: CASSIVGPGGGRMNTEAFF.

The chain employs TRBV27 and TRBJ1-3; D uncertain. The length of the CDR3 is 12 residues. Germline values: CDR1 MNHEY, CDR2 SMNVEV (reference sequence). Deletions cut 6 bases from V and 2 bases from J, with 5 bases between. The CDR3 here is CASRGAGNTIYF. The CDR3 coding sequence is TGTGCCAGCAGGGGAGCTGGAAACACCATATATTTT.

The rearrangement uses TRBV19 and TRBJ1-1; TRBD1 aligns across 11 bases. J was trimmed by 2 bases and V by 7 bases; bases with no gene match: 6. Germline-derived CDR1 and CDR2 are LNHDA and SQIVND (reference sequence). This CDR3 is built from 15 residues. The CDR3 DNA reads as TGTGCCAGTACCTCGGACAGGGGGCCTAACACTGAAGCTTTCTTT. Translated, it gives CASTSDRGPNTEAFF. The full variable domain, its missing parts supplied by reference TRBV19 and TRBJ1-1, is DGGITQSPKYLFRKEGQNVTLSCEQNLNHDAMYWYRQDPGQGLRLIYYSQIVNDFQKGDIAEGYSVSREKKESFPLTVTSAQKNPTAFYLCASTSDRGPNTEAFFGQGTRLTVV.

This chain connects TRBV6-1 to TRBJ1-1, with D maybe TRBD1 (6 bases). Germline lookup yields CDR1 MNHNS and CDR2 SASEGT. Trimming left V 6 bases short and J 7 bases short, with 9 bases between. There are 11 residues in the CDR3. The CDR3 DNA follows: TGTGCCAGCAGGGGACAAGATGAAGCTTTCTTT. Protein sequence: CASRGQDEAFF.

About this clone: In the same sample, other DNA sequences code for this CDR3. V and J are TRBV5-6 and TRBJ2-3; D remains ambiguous. This CDR3 spans 12 amino acids. Germline values: CDR1 SGHDT, CDR2 YYEEEE. Trimming shortened V by 4 bases and J by 3 bases, and 6 bases separated the two germline ends. The CDR3 sequence is CASSPGTDTQYF. In DNA, the CDR3 is TGTGCCAGCAGCCCAGGAACAGATACGCAGTATTTT.

The chain employs TRBV28 and TRBJ1-4; D not certain. The CDR3 spans 15 residues. V lost 4 bases and J lost 0, with 9 bases in between. Germline V lookup: CDR1 MDHEN, CDR2 SYDVKM. The CDR3 DNA sequence: TGTGCCAGCAGTTCACCCGGAGCAACTAATGAAAAACTGTTTTTT. Encoded protein: CASSSPGATNEKLFF.

The chain links TRBV7-3 to TRBJ2-7; D might be TRBD2 (6 bases). The CDR3 runs 14 residues. The V gene lost 5 bases and the J gene lost 5 bases, with 16 bases spanning the gap. Germline V CDR1 and CDR2: SGHTA, FQGTGA. The CDR3 DNA follows: TGTGCCAGCAGCGTTAGCGGAACCTCTCACGAGCAGTACTTC. It specifies CASSVSGTSHEQYF.

The CDR3 is CASRRGQGAGGEKLFF. Written as DNA, the CDR3 is TGCGCCAGCAGACGTGGACAGGGGGCGGGAGGTGAAAAACTGTTTTTT. The chain carries TRBV5-1 and TRBJ1-4; 11 bases line up with TRBD1. Germline V gene data show CDR1 as SGHRS and CDR2 as YFSETQ. The J segment lost 7 bases and the V segment lost 5 bases, leaving 10 bases of the junction unmatched. The CDR3 is 16 residues long.

The V call is TRBV9, the J call TRBJ1-5, with D maybe TRBD1 (6 bases). This CDR3 contains 17 residues. Germline CDR1 is SGDLS and CDR2 is YYNGEE. The V and J ends lost 0 bases and 2 bases respectively, with 15 bases between them. This CDR3 is CASSVEGRGLGNQPQHF. CDR3 in DNA: TGTGCCAGCAGCGTAGAGGGCAGGGGATTGGGCAATCAGCCCCAGCATTTT.

This chain joins TRBV2 and TRBJ1-2, with 8 bases that match TRBD1. The CDR3 extends over 13 amino acids. The V gene end was trimmed by 4 bases and the J gene end by 3 bases; junction bases not matched to a gene: 1. Per the germline V gene, CDR1 is SNHLY and CDR2 is FYNNEI. The CDR3 region has the DNA TGTGCCAGCAGTGCGGGACAGGACTATGGCTACACCTTC. As protein: CASSAGQDYGYTF.

V gene TRBV5-1 combines with J gene TRBJ1-1; D unclear. V was shortened by 4 bases and J by 11 bases, with 18 bases between the two germline ends. The CDR3 is made up of 13 amino acids. The germline V gene encodes CDR1 SGHRS and CDR2 YFSETQ. CDR3 in amino acids: CASSPHPDSAAFF. CDR3 nucleotide sequence: TGCGCCAGCAGCCCCCACCCGGACTCGGCGGCTTTCTTT.

The chain couples TRBV4-1 to TRBJ2-5, with 7 bases aligning to TRBD2. The J segment lost 5 bases and the V segment lost 8 bases, leaving 17 bases of the junction unmatched. Germline loops: CDR1 MGHRA, CDR2 YSYEKL. This CDR3 contains 16 residues. CDR3 amino acids: CASGPETLASVETQYF. In DNA form, the CDR3 reads TGCGCCAGCGGCCCGGAGACACTAGCGAGCGTGGAGACCCAGTACTTC.

The chain uses TRBV2 and TRBJ2-7; D ambiguous. CDR3 length: 12 residues. CDR1 and CDR2 from the germline V gene are SNHLY and FYNNEI. V dropped 7 bases and J dropped 2 bases, with 9 bases sitting between them. The CDR3 here is CASKELTYEQYF. Written as DNA, the CDR3 is TGTGCCAGCAAAGAGCTAACCTACGAGCAGTACTTC.

The chain recombines TRBV5-6 with TRBJ1-6; 7 bases match TRBD1. Losses at the gene ends were 2 bases for V and 13 bases for J; bases not matched to a gene: 9. Germline V gene sequence: CDR1 SGHDT, CDR2 YYEEEE. The CDR3 contains 14 residues. The chain's CDR3 is CASSFNRGPVPLHF. The CDR3 DNA follows: TGTGCCAGCAGCTTTAACAGGGGCCCAGTCCCCCTCCACTTT.

The CDR3 loop reads CATSREGRRGEKLFF. The CDR3 DNA sequence: TGTGCCACCAGCAGAGAAGGTCGCAGGGGGGAAAAACTGTTTTTT. The J gene is TRBJ1-4, the V gene TRBV15; 7 bases match TRBD1. This CDR3 is 15 amino acids long. In germline, CDR1 is LNHNV, CDR2 YYDKDF (reference sequence). Trimming cost V 0 bases and J 8 bases; bases outside gene matches: 6. The full variable domain, rest sourced from reference TRBV15 and TRBJ1-4, is DAMVIQNPRYQVTQFGKPVTLSCSQTLNHNVMYWYQQKSSQAPKLLFHYYDKDFNNEADTPDNFQSRRPNTSFCFLDIRSPGLGDTAMYLCATSREGRRGEKLFFGSGTQLSVL.

Of note for this clone: Sequence at one end of the junction differs from germline and may be a read error. The J gene is TRBJ1-1, the V gene TRBV7-9; 7 bases fit TRBD1. The CDR3 loop spans 12 amino acids. Germline CDR1 reads SEHNR; CDR2 reads FQNEAQ (reference sequence). The CDR3: CSSSLEQGTAFF. DNA for the CDR3: TGTTCCAGCAGCTTAGAACAGGGGACAGCTTTCTTT.

The V call is TRBV5-4, the J call TRBJ2-2; no firm D call. Germline V gene sequence: CDR1 SGHNT, CDR2 YYREEE (reference sequence). This CDR3 spans 13 amino acids. V lost 4 bases, J lost 0 bases, and 4 bases lay in between. The CDR3 bases are TGTGCCAGCAGCAGCGCGAACACCGGGGAGCTGTTTTTT. Amino acids: CASSSANTGELFF.

The chain is built from TRBV29-1 and TRBJ2-7; 7 nucleotides line up with TRBD1. V dropped 4 bases and J dropped 3; count of bases not matched to a gene: 3. Germline CDR1 is SQVTM and CDR2 is ANQGSEA. This CDR3 contains 12 residues. The CDR3 loop reads CSVAQGVYEQYF. CDR3 nucleotide sequence: TGCAGCGTTGCTCAGGGGGTCTACGAGCAGTACTTC.

This clone came up once. The chain joins TRBV19 to TRBJ1-5; D remains unclear. There are 13 residues in the CDR3. Per germline, CDR1 LNHDA and CDR2 SQIVND (reference sequence). Trimming removed 3 bases at V and 5 bases at J, with 8 bases between. The CDR3 bases are TGTGCCAGTAGTATCGGTGCGGATCAGCCCCAGCATTTT. Protein: CASSIGADQPQHF.

The V and J genes are TRBV7-2 and TRBJ2-7, with 13 positions matching TRBD2. Per the germline V gene, CDR1 is SGHTA and CDR2 is FQGNSA. This CDR3 has 14 amino acids. V gave up 2 bases and J gave up 5 bases; unmatched junction bases: 0. The CDR3 region has the DNA TGTGCCAGCAGCTTAACTAGCGGGGGGGACGAGCAGTACTTC. It specifies CASSLTSGGDEQYF. The whole variable domain, remainder taken from reference TRBV7-2 and TRBJ2-7, is GAGVSQSPSNKVTEKGKDVELRCDPISGHTALYWYRQSLGQGLEFLIYFQGNSAPDKSGLPSDRFSAERTGGSVSTLTIQRTQQEDSAVYLCASSLTSGGDEQYFGPGTRLTVT.

The gene calls are TRBV7-3 and TRBJ2-1; 7 nucleotides match TRBD2. Germline assignment: CDR1 SGHTA and CDR2 FQGTGA. Trimming removed 3 bases from V and 2 bases from J; junction bases left unmatched: 1. The CDR3 length is 14 residues. The CDR3 reads CASSFGLAYNEQFF. CDR3 nucleotides: TGTGCCAGCAGCTTCGGACTAGCCTACAATGAGCAGTTCTTC.

This chain uses TRBV6-6 with TRBJ2-3, with 8 bases lining up with TRBD2. The ends lost 6 bases at V and 4 bases at J; junction bases unmatched: 9. The CDR3 covers 15 residues. Per germline, CDR1 MNHNY and CDR2 SVGAGI (reference sequence). The DNA for the CDR3 is TGTGCCAGCAGAGGACTAGCTCCCAACCCAGATACGCAGTATTTT. This codes for CASRGLAPNPDTQYF.